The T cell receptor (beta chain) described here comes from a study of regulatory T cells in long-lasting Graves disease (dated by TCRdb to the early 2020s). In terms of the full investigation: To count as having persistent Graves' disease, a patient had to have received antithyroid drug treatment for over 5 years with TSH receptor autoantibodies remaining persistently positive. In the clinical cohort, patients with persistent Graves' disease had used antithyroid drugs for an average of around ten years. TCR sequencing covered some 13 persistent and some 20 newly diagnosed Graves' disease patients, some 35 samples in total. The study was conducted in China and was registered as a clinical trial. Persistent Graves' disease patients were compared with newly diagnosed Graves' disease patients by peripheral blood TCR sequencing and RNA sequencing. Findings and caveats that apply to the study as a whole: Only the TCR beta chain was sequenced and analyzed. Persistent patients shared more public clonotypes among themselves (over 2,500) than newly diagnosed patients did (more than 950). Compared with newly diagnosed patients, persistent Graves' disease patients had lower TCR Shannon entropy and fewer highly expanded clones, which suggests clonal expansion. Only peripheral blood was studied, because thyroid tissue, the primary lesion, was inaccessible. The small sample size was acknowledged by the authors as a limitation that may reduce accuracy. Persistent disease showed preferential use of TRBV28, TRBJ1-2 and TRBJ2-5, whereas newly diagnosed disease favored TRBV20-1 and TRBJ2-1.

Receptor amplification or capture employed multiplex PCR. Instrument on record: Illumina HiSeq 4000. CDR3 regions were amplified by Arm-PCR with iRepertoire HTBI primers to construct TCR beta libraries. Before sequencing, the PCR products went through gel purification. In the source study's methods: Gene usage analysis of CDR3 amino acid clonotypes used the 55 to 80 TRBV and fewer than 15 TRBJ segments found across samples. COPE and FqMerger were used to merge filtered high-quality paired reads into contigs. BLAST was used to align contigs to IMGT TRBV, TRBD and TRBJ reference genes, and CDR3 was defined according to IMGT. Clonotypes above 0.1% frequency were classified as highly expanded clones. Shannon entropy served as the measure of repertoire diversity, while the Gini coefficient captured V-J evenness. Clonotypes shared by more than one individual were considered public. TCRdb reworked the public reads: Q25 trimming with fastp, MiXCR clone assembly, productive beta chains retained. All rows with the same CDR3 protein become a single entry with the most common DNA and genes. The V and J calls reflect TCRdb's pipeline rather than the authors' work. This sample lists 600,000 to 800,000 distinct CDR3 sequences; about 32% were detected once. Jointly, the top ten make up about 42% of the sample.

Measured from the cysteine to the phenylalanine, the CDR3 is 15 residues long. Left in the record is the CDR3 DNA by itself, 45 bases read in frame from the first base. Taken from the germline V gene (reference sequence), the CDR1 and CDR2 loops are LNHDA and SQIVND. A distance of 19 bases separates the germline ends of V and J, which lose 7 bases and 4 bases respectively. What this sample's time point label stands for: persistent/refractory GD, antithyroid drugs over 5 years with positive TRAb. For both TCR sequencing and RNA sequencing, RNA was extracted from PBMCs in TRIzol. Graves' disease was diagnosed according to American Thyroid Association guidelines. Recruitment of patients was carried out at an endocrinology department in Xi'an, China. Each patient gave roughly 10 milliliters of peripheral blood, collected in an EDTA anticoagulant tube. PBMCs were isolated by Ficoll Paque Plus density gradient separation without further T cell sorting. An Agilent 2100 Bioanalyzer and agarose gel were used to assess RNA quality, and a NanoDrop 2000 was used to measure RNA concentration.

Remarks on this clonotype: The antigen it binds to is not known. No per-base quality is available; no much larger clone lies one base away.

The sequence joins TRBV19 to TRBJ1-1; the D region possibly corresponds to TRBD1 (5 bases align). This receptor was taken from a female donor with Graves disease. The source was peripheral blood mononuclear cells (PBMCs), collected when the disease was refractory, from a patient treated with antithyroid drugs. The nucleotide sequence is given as TGTGCCAGTATGGGGCGGGGAGTAATGGCCACTGAAGCTTTCTTT. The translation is CASMGRGVMATEAFF.